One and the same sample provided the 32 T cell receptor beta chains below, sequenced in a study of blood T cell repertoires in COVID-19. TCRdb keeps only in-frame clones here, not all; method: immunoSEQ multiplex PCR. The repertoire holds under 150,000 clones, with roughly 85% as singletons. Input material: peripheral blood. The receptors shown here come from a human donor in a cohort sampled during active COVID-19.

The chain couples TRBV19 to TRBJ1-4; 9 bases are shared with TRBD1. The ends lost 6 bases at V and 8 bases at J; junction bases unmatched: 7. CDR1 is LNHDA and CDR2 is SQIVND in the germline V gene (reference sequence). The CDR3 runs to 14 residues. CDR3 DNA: TGTGCCAGTAGGGACAGGGGCGGGTCAGAAAAACTGTTTTTT. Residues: CASRDRGGSEKLFF.

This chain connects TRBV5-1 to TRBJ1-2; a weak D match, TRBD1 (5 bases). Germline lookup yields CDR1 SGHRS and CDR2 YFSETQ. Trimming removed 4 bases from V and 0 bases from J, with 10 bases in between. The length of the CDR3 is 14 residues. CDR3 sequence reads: CASSLEGSNYGYTF. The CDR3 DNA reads TGCGCCAGCAGCCTGGAGGGGTCTAACTATGGCTACACCTTC.

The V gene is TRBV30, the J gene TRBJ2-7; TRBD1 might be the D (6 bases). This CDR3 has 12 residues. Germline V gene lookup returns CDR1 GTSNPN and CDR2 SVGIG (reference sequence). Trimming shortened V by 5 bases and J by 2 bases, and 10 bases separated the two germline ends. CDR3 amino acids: CAWDRTAYEQYF. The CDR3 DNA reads TGTGCCTGGGATAGGACAGCCTACGAGCAGTACTTC.

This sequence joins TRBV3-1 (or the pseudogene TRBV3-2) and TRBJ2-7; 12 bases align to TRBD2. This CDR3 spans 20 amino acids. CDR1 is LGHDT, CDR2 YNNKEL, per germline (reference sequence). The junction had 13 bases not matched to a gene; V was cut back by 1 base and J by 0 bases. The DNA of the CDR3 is TGTGCCAGCAGCCAAGCTAGCGGGGGGGATAGTTTCCTACCCTCCTACGAGCAGTACTTC. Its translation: CASSQASGGDSFLPSYEQYF.

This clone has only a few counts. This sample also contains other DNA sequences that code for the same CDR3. The CDR3 sequence is CASSSGGGTDTQYF. The CDR3 nucleotides read TGTGCCAGTAGTTCCGGGGGGGGCACAGATACGCAGTATTTT. This chain connects TRBV19 to TRBJ2-3; 8 nucleotides agree with TRBD2. Germline V lookup: CDR1 LNHDA, CDR2 SQIVND (reference sequence). V dropped 5 bases and J dropped 1; count of bases not matched to a gene: 2. The CDR3 is made up of 14 amino acids.

CDR3 sequence reads: CAWSPPGAGGETQYF. The CDR3 DNA reads as TGTGCCTGGAGCCCCCCAGGAGCGGGGGGGGAGACCCAGTACTTC. The chain couples TRBV30 to TRBJ2-5, with 10 positions matching TRBD2. The CDR3 totals 15 residues. V shed 3 bases, J shed 5 bases, and the junction held 9 bases outside the gene matches. Germline values: CDR1 GTSNPN, CDR2 SVGIG (reference sequence).

CDR3 region: CASSLRADTQYF. CDR3 sequence (DNA): TGTGCCAGCTCCCTACGAGCAGATACGCAGTATTTT. The chain has TRBV11-3 and TRBJ2-3; D call uncertain. Germline-derived CDR1 and CDR2 are SGHNT and YENEEA. V was clipped by 8 bases and J by 4 bases, with 10 bases between them. The CDR3 spans 12 residues. Full variable domain (missing parts from reference TRBV11-3 and TRBJ2-3): EAGVVQSPRYKIIEKKQPVAFWCNPISGHNTLYWYLQNLGQGPELLIRYENEEAVDDSQLPKDRFSAERLKGVDSTLKIQPAELGDSAVYLCASSLRADTQYFGPGTRLTVL.

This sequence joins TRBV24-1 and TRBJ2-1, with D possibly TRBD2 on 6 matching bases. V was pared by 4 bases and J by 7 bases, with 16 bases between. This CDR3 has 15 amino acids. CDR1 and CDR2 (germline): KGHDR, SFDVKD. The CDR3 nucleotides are TGTGCCACCAGTGACAGGAGGGCCGCGACGAATGAGCAGTTCTTC. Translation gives CATSDRRAATNEQFF.

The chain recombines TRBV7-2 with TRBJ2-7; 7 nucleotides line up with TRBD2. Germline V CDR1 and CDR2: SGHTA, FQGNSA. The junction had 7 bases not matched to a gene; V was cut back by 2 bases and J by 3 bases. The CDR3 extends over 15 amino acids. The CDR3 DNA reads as TGTGCCAGCAGCTTATATGCGGGGGTCAACTACGAGCAGTACTTC. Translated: CASSLYAGVNYEQYF.

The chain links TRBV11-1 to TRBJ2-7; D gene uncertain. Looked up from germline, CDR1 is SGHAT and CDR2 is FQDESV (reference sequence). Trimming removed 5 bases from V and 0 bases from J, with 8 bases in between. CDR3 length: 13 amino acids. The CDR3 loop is CASSPKSSYEQYF. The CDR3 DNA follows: TGTGCCAGCAGCCCAAAGAGCTCCTACGAGCAGTACTTC.

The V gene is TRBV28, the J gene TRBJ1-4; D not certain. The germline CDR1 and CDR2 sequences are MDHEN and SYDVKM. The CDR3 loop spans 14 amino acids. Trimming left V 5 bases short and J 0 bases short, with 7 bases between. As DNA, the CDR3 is TGTGCCAGCAGTGTAGAAGCAACTAATGAAAAACTGTTTTTT. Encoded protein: CASSVEATNEKLFF.

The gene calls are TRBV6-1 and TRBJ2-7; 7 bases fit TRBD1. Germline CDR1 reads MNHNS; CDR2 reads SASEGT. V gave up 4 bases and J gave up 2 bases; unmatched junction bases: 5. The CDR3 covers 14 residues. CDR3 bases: TGTGCCAGCAGTGTAGCAGGGGGTCCCTACGAGCAGTACTTC. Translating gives CASSVAGGPYEQYF.

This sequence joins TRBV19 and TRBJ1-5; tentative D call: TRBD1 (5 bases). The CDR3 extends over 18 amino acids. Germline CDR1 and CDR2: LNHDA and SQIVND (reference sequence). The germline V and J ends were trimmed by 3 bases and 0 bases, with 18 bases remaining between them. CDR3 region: CASSIVVQGQYSNQPQHF. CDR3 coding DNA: TGTGCCAGTAGTATCGTCGTGCAGGGCCAATATAGCAATCAGCCCCAGCATTTT.

The CDR3, as DNA: TGCGCCAGCAGCTTGTGGGAGGGCAATGAGCAGTTCTTC. It codes for CASSLWEGNEQFF. The gene calls are TRBV5-1 and TRBJ2-1, with TRBD2 matching over 7 bases. The trim removed 1 base at V and 6 bases at J, leaving 1 base unmatched. The germline V gene encodes CDR1 SGHRS and CDR2 YFSETQ. The CDR3 loop spans 13 amino acids.

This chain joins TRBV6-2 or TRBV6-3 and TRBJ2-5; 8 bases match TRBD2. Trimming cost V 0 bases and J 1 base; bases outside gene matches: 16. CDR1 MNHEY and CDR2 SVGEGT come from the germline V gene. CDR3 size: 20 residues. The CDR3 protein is CASSYSIVGWSGGPQETQYF. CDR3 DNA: TGTGCCAGCAGTTACTCGATAGTGGGTTGGAGCGGGGGACCCCAAGAGACCCAGTACTTC.

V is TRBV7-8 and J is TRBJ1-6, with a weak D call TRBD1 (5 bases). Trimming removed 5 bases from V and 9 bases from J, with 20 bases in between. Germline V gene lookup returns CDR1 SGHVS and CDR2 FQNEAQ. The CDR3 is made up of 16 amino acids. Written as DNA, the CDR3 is TGTGCCAGCAGCCCACAAATATCAGGGTTTGGTTCACCCCTCCACTTT. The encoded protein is CASSPQISGFGSPLHF.

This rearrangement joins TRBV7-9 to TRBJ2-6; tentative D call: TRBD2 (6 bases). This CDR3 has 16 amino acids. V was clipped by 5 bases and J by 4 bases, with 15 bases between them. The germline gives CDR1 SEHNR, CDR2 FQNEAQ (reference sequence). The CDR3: CASSTARGSGANVLTF. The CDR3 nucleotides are TGTGCCAGCAGCACCGCACGGGGGTCCGGGGCCAACGTCCTGACTTTC.

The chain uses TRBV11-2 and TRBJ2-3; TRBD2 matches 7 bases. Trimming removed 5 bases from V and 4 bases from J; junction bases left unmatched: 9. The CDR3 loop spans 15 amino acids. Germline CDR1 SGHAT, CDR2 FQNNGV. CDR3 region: CASSPPGTMADTQYF. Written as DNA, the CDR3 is TGTGCCAGCAGCCCTCCCGGGACTATGGCAGATACGCAGTATTTT.

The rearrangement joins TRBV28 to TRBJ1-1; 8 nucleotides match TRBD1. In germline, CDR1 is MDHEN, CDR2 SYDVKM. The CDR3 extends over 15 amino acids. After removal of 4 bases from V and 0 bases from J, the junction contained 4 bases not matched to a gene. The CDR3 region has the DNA TGTGCCAGCAGTTCGGCAGGGGGCTTGAACACTGAAGCTTTCTTT. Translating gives CASSSAGGLNTEAFF.

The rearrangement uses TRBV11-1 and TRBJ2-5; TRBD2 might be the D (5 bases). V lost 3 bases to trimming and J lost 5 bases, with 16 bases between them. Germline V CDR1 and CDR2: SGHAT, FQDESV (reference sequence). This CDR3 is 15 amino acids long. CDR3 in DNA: TGTGCCAGCAGCTTTCAACGTCCCGCGGGTGAGACCCAGTACTTC. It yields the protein CASSFQRPAGETQYF.

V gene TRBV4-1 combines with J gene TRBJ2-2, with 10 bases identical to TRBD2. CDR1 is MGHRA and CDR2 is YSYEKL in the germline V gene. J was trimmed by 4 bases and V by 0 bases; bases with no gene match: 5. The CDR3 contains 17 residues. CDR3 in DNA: TGCGCCAGCAGCCAAGATTTAGCGGGGGGAGGCACCGGGGAGCTGTTTTTT. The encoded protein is CASSQDLAGGGTGELFF.

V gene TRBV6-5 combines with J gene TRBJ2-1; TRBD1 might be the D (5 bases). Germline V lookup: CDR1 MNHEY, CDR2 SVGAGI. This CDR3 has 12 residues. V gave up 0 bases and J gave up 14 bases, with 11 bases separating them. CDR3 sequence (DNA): TGTGCCAGCAGTTACTCGAAGGGGATTGAGTTCTTC. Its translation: CASSYSKGIEFF.

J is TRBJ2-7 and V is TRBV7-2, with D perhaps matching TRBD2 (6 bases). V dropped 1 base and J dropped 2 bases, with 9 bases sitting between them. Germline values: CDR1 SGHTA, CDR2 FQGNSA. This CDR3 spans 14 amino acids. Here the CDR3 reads CASSLGGVAYEQYF. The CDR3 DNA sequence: TGTGCCAGCAGCTTAGGGGGGGTAGCCTACGAGCAGTACTTC. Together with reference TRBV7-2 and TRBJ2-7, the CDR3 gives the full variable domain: GAGVSQSPSNKVTEKGKDVELRCDPISGHTALYWYRQSLGQGLEFLIYFQGNSAPDKSGLPSDRFSAERTGGSVSTLTIQRTQQEDSAVYLCASSLGGVAYEQYFGPGTRLTVT.

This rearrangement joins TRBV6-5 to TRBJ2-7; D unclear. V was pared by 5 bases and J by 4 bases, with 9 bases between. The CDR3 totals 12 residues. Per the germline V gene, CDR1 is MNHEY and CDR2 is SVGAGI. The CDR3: CASSPVMYEQYF. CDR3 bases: TGTGCCAGCAGTCCAGTCATGTACGAGCAGTACTTC.

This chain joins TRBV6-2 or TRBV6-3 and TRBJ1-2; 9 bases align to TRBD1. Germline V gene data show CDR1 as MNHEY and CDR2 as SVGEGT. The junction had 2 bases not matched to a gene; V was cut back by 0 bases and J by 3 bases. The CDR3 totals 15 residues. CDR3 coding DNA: TGTGCCAGCAGTTACTCGTGGACAGGGGACTATGGCTACACCTTC. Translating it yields CASSYSWTGDYGYTF.

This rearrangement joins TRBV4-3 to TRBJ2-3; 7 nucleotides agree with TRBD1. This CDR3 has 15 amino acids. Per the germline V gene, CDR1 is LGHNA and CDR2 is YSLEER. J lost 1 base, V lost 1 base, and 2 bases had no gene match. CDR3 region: CASSQVQGGTDTQYF. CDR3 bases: TGCGCCAGCAGCCAAGTGCAGGGGGGCACAGATACGCAGTATTTT.

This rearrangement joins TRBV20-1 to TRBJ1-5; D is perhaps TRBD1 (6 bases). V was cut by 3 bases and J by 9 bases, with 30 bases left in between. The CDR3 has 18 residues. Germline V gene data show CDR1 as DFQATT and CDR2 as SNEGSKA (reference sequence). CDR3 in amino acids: CSASTRQASKRSIGPQHF. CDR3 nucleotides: TGCAGTGCTAGTACGAGACAGGCCAGCAAAAGGTCGATAGGGCCCCAGCATTTT.

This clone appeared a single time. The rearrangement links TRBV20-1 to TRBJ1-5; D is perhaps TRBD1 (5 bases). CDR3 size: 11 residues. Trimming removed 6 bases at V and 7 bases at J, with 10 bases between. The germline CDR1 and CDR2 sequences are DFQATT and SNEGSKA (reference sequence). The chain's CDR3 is CSAGGDQPQHF. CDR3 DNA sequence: TGCAGTGCGGGGGGGGACCAGCCCCAGCATTTT.

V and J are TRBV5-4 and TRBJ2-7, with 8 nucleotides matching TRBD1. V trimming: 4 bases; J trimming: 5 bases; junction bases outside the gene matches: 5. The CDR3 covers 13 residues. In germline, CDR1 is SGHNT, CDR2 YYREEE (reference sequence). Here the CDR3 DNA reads TGTGCCAGCAGCCCACGGACAGGGAACGAGCAGTACTTC. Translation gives CASSPRTGNEQYF. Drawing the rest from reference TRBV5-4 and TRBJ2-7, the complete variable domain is ETGVTQSPTHLIKTRGQQVTLRCSSQSGHNTVSWYQQALGQGPQFIFQYYREEENGRGNFPPRFSGLQFPNYSSELNVNALELDDSALYLCASSPRTGNEQYFGPGTRLTVT.

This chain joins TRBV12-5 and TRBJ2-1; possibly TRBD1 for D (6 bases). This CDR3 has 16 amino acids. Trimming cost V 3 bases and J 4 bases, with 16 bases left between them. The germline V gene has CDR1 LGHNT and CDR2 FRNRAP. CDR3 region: CASGLPTGPGYNEQFF. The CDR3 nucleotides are TGTGCTAGTGGTTTACCGACAGGTCCCGGGTACAATGAGCAGTTCTTC.

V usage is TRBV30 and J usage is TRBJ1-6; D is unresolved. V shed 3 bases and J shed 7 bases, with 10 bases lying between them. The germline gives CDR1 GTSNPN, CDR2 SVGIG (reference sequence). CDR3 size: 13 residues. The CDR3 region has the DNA TGTGCCTGGAGGGAGGGATGGAATTCACCCCTCCACTTT. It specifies CAWREGWNSPLHF.

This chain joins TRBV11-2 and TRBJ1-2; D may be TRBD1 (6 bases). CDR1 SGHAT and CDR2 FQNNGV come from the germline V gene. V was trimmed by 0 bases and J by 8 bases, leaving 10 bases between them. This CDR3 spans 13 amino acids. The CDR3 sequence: CASSLERTVGYTF. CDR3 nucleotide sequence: TGTGCCAGCAGCTTAGAACGGACAGTCGGCTACACCTTC.